A selection of T cell receptor beta chains follows, all from one sample in a study of T cell repertoires in cytomegalovirus infection. Their antigens remain unidentified. From the reads, TCRdb called clonotypes with MiXCR, one entry per CDR3 protein. Of approximately 470,000 distinct CDR3 sequences listed, about 44% are singletons. The specimen comprised cultured PBMCs, sampled from culture after CMV antigen stimulation. These receptors were taken from a human donor in good health (CMV status not recorded). Some clones in this sample may be carry-over from other donors' samples. Both conserved end residues are trimmed from each CDR3. A D gene is named only where the DNA matches it firmly.

J gene: TRBJ1-5; V gene: TRBV12-3/TRBV12-4; D gene: .; CDR3 protein: ASSLPQGGDQPQH
J gene: TRBJ2-1; V gene: TRBV15; D gene: .; CDR3 protein: ATSRDTRGNEQI
J gene: TRBJ2-3; V gene: TRBV7-8; D gene: .; CDR3 protein: ASSFGLETDTQY
J gene: TRBJ2-1; V gene: TRBV12-3/TRBV12-4; D gene: .; CDR3 protein: ASNFDGNEQF
J gene: TRBJ1-1; V gene: TRBV6-2/TRBV6-3; D gene: TRBD1; CDR3 protein: ASRGLGQGFTEAF
J gene: TRBJ2-3; V gene: TRBV12-3/TRBV12-4; D gene: TRBD2; CDR3 protein: ASSLTGPGTSGGANTQY
J gene: TRBJ1-6; V gene: TRBV7-2; D gene: .; CDR3 protein: ASSYLGSYNSPLH
J gene: TRBJ2-1; V gene: TRBV12-3/TRBV12-4; D gene: TRBD2; CDR3 protein: ASTHRTSGRYNEQF
J gene: TRBJ1-2; V gene: TRBV15; D gene: .; CDR3 protein: ATSRDSPGRGYGYT
J gene: TRBJ2-2; V gene: TRBV7-2; D gene: .; CDR3 protein: GVPANTGELF
J gene: TRBJ2-1; V gene: TRBV12-3/TRBV12-4; D gene: TRBD2; CDR3 protein: ASRPRSGGIYNEQF
J gene: TRBJ2-3; V gene: TRBV9; D gene: .; CDR3 protein: ASSEAPGTDTQY
J gene: TRBJ2-1; V gene: TRBV28; D gene: TRBD2; CDR3 protein: ASVSGDAYNEQF
J gene: TRBJ2-7; V gene: TRBV6-2/TRBV6-3; D gene: .; CDR3 protein: ASYGRTYEQY
J gene: TRBJ2-7; V gene: TRBV7-2; D gene: TRBD2; CDR3 protein: ASSLNSGGIYEQY
J gene: TRBJ2-3; V gene: TRBV7-2; D gene: TRBD1; CDR3 protein: ASSFSGGTDTQY
J gene: TRBJ1-2; V gene: TRBV27; D gene: .; CDR3 protein: ASSPRQLEGGYT
J gene: TRBJ1-3; V gene: TRBV4-1; D gene: TRBD1; CDR3 protein: ASSGDRAGNTIY
J gene: TRBJ2-5; V gene: TRBV20-1; D gene: TRBD1; CDR3 protein: SATRTGGPLTTQY
J gene: TRBJ1-5; V gene: TRBV6-6; D gene: .; CDR3 protein: ASSEGPRAVPQH
J gene: TRBJ2-7; V gene: TRBV23-1; D gene: .; CDR3 protein: ARWKRSSYEQY
J gene: TRBJ2-3; V gene: TRBV5-4; D gene: TRBD2; CDR3 protein: ASSSMTAGAQDTQY
J gene: TRBJ2-5; V gene: TRBV7-4; D gene: .; CDR3 protein: ASSPRTETQY
J gene: TRBJ2-3; V gene: TRBV20-1; D gene: TRBD2; CDR3 protein: SATRTSGGTTDTQY
J gene: TRBJ2-5; V gene: TRBV11-2; D gene: .; CDR3 protein: ASSSRGGAGKETQY
J gene: TRBJ1-4; V gene: TRBV7-9; D gene: .; CDR3 protein: ASSSRTDNEKLF
J gene: TRBJ2-2; V gene: TRBV12-3/TRBV12-4; D gene: TRBD2; CDR3 protein: ASSSWLAGAGELF